Listed below are T cell receptor beta chains from one sample, sequenced in a study of blood T cell repertoires in COVID-19. Method: immunoSEQ multiplex PCR; TCRdb's copy keeps in-frame clones and lacks some. The sample contains around 100,000 clones, about 85% of which appear only once. The sample consisted of peripheral blood. These receptors were taken from a human donor in a cohort sampled during active COVID-19. Each CDR3 is given with its conserved first and last residue. A D gene is named only where the DNA matches it firmly.

TRBV6-5	-	TRBJ1-1	CASSHGEDSAEAFF	TGTGCCAGCAGCCACGGGGAAGACTCCGCTGAAGCTTTCTTT
TRBV14	TRBD2	TRBJ2-7	CASSPLASGRFYEQYF	TGTGCCAGCAGCCCCTTAGCTAGCGGGAGGTTCTACGAGCAGTACTTC
TRBV10-3	-	TRBJ2-7	CAILMQGSYEQYF	TGTGCCATTTTAATGCAGGGGTCCTACGAGCAGTACTTC
TRBV5-1	TRBD1	TRBJ1-1	CASSLSATGSTEAFF	TGCGCCAGCAGCTTGTCCGCGACAGGGTCCACTGAAGCTTTCTTT
TRBV14	-	TRBJ2-2	CASSLSEIGELFF	TGTGCCAGCAGCCTGAGCGAAATCGGGGAGCTGTTTTTT
TRBV7-8	TRBD2	TRBJ2-3	CASSPPSAGGPDTQYF	TGTGCCAGCAGCCCCCCCTCAGCGGGGGGGCCCGATACGCAGTATTTT
TRBV19	TRBD1	TRBJ2-7	CASSTDRYYEQYF	TGTGCCAGTAGTACGGACAGGTACTACGAGCAGTACTTC
TRBV5-1	-	TRBJ2-6	CASSLGTGGSGTNVLTF	TGCGCCAGCAGCTTGGGGACGGGGGGCTCTGGGACCAACGTCCTGACTTTC
TRBV6-1	-	TRBJ2-1	CASSEWGGPYNEQFF	TGTGCCAGCAGTGAATGGGGGGGGCCCTACAATGAGCAGTTCTTC
TRBV11-2	TRBD1	TRBJ2-7	CASSPRTGGPYEQYF	TGTGCCAGCAGCCCCCGGACAGGGGGGCCCTACGAGCAGTACTTC
TRBV28	-	TRBJ2-3	CASSLAGARSATDTQYF	TGTGCCAGCAGTTTAGCGGGGGCCCGGTCGGCCACAGATACGCAGTATTTT
TRBV30	-	TRBJ1-1	CAYVRWADDTEAFF	TGTGCCTACGTCAGGTGGGCAGACGACACTGAAGCTTTCTTT
TRBV27	TRBD2	TRBJ2-5	CASSSLGLAGPQETQYF	TGTGCCAGCAGTTCGCTTGGACTAGCGGGTCCCCAAGAGACCCAGTACTTC
TRBV6-1	-	TRBJ1-1	CASSEIYGTEAFF	TGTGCCAGCAGTGAAATCTACGGTACTGAAGCTTTCTTT
TRBV9	-	TRBJ2-2	CASSVAVNTGELFF	TGTGCCAGCAGCGTAGCTGTTAACACCGGGGAGCTGTTTTTT
TRBV5-1	-	TRBJ2-7	CASSFNSYEQYF	TGCGCCAGCAGCTTCAACTCCTACGAGCAGTACTTC
TRBV10-3	TRBD1	TRBJ2-5	CAIRDREETQYF	TGTGCCATCAGGGACAGGGAAGAGACCCAGTACTTC
TRBV30	-	TRBJ2-3	CAWRPMGAASTDTQYF	TGTGCCTGGAGGCCGATGGGGGCGGCTAGCACAGATACGCAGTATTTT
TRBV18	TRBD2	TRBJ2-5	CASSPRTSGTYQETQYF	TGTGCCAGCTCACCGAGGACTAGCGGGACGTACCAAGAGACCCAGTACTTC
TRBV15	-	TRBJ2-3	CATRGTGPPDTQYF	TGTGCCACCAGAGGGACTGGCCCACCAGATACGCAGTATTTT
TRBV19	-	TRBJ1-4	CASSLGQNNEKLFF	TGTGCCAGTAGTCTAGGACAGAATAATGAAAAACTGTTTTTT
TRBV7-6	-	TRBJ2-7	CASSFGKSYEQYF	TGTGCCAGCAGCTTCGGGAAATCCTACGAGCAGTACTTC
TRBV10-1	-	TRBJ2-2	CASSGTRGPGELFF	TGCGCCAGCAGCGGGACAAGGGGACCCGGGGAGCTGTTTTTT
TRBV9	-	TRBJ2-2	CASTTQAGVTGELFF	TGTGCCAGCACCACCCAGGCAGGGGTCACCGGGGAGCTGTTTTTT